This record looks at one T cell receptor beta chain sequence and its context. In the authors' methods: Nucleated cell counts were estimated from reference gene primer amplification. Libraries were prepared by immunoSEQ multiplex PCR; TCRdb keeps only in-frame clonotypes and omits some of them. V and J calls and clone size follow that table, whereas D and trimming were derived from the DNA. The data contain more than 70,000 clones, roughly nine tenths of them singletons. The data are from a study of blood T cell repertoires in COVID-19. Whole-study context: Sites in the United States, Italy and Spain provided acute and convalescent COVID-19 samples. T cells, B-cell-depleted T cells, or PBMCs supplied cDNA or gDNA.

CDR1 MNHNS and CDR2 SASEGT come from the germline V gene. V shed 1 base and J shed 15 bases, with 10 bases lying between them. The CDR3 length is 11 residues. This TCR derives from a human donor in a cohort sampled during active COVID-19. The V and J genes are TRBV6-1 and TRBJ2-1, with D uncertain. Sequencing was done on a sample of peripheral blood. In DNA, the CDR3 is TGTGCCAGCAGTGAAGTGGTAGTACCGTTCTTC. Protein: CASSEVVVPFF.